These 31 T cell receptor beta chains came from one sample sequenced in a study of blood T cell repertoires in COVID-19 (dated by TCRdb to 2020 to 2021). Library method: the immunoSEQ multiplex PCR assay. In TCRdb, the immuneACCESS table is reduced to in-frame sequences with V and J assigned. These tables do not hold every clone; where another copy was compared, an unresolved V gene accounts for under half, and the others remain unexplained. Present in this sample are roughly 100,000 clones, approximately 91% of which were seen just once. The ten largest make up about 4% of the sample. Specimen: peripheral blood. These receptors originate from a man between 18 and 29 years old with acute or convalescent COVID-19.

The rearrangement links TRBV11-2 to TRBJ2-5; D is perhaps TRBD1 (5 bases). The CDR3 consists of 15 residues. Trimming took 3 bases from V and 2 from J, leaving 13 bases between them. The germline CDR1 and CDR2 sequences are SGHAT and FQNNGV. For the CDR3, the DNA is TGTGCCAGCAGCTTGGGTTTTCCAGGGCAAGAGACCCAGTACTTC. Its protein is CASSLGFPGQETQYF.

V and J are TRBV19 and TRBJ1-6; D remains unclear. V lost 5 bases and J lost 14, with 16 bases in between. The CDR3 has 13 residues. The V gene's germline CDR1 is LNHDA and CDR2 SQIVND (reference sequence). This chain's CDR3 is CASSPGPARTLHF. In DNA, the CDR3 is TGTGCCAGTAGTCCAGGCCCGGCGCGCACCCTCCACTTT.

The chain joins TRBV6-5 to TRBJ2-7; 8 bases align to TRBD2. Germline V gene sequence: CDR1 MNHEY, CDR2 SVGAGI. This CDR3 comprises 13 residues. Trimming at V came to 5 bases and at J to 2 bases, leaving 2 bases not matched to a gene. In nucleotides, the CDR3 is TGTGCCAGCAGTACGACTAGCGCCTACGAGCAGTACTTC. Its protein product is CASSTTSAYEQYF.

This clone has just one count. This chain connects TRBV4-2 to TRBJ1-1; possible D gene TRBD1, 5 bases. Germline V gene lookup returns CDR1 LGHNA and CDR2 YNFKEQ. V shed 0 bases and J shed 1 base, with 9 bases lying between them. The CDR3 runs 15 residues. CDR3 DNA: TGTGCCAGCAGCCAAGACAAAGACAGGAACACTGAAGCTTTCTTT. This sequence encodes CASSQDKDRNTEAFF.

The chain has TRBV6-5 and TRBJ1-2; 11 nucleotides match TRBD1. V gave up 0 bases and J gave up 2 bases; unmatched junction bases: 2. Germline CDR1 reads MNHEY; CDR2 reads SVGAGI. This CDR3 has 16 amino acids. The CDR3 region is CASSYSRTGGNYGYTF. The CDR3 nucleotides are TGTGCCAGCAGTTACTCGAGGACAGGGGGCAACTATGGCTACACCTTC.

V and J are TRBV15 and TRBJ2-6; tentative D call: TRBD2 (6 bases). The CDR3 runs to 18 residues. The V gene lost 0 bases and the J gene lost 0 bases, with 12 bases spanning the gap. Germline CDR1 is LNHNV and CDR2 is YYDKDF (reference sequence). The CDR3 loop is CATSRDPPAGSGANVLTF. DNA for the CDR3: TGTGCCACCAGCAGAGATCCCCCAGCGGGCTCTGGGGCCAACGTCCTGACTTTC.

V is TRBV24-1 and J is TRBJ2-1; the match to TRBD1 covers 12 bases. V dropped 4 bases and J dropped 12; count of bases not matched to a gene: 15. The CDR3 spans 17 residues. Germline loops: CDR1 KGHDR, CDR2 SFDVKD. CDR3 region: CATSEPVGQGARVGQFF. The DNA of the CDR3 is TGTGCCACCAGTGAACCGGTGGGACAGGGGGCACGGGTGGGGCAGTTCTTC.

This sequence joins TRBV5-6 and TRBJ1-2, with 8 bases fitting TRBD1. The CDR3 spans 16 residues. Per the germline V gene, CDR1 is SGHDT and CDR2 is YYEEEE. V shed 3 bases, J shed 0 bases, and the junction held 7 bases outside the gene matches. The CDR3 DNA reads TGTGCCAGCAGCTATTCCGGGACAGGTACTAACTATGGCTACACCTTC. This encodes CASSYSGTGTNYGYTF.

The chain has TRBV9 and TRBJ1-1; D may be TRBD1 (5 bases). V was cut by 6 bases and J by 3 bases, with 12 bases left in between. The germline V gene encodes CDR1 SGDLS and CDR2 YYNGEE. The CDR3 runs to 13 residues. CDR3: CASNIGGDTEAFF. The CDR3 DNA follows: TGTGCCAGCAATATCGGGGGGGACACTGAAGCTTTCTTT. The variable domain in full, completed from reference TRBV9 and TRBJ1-1, reads DSGVTQTPKHLITATGQRVTLRCSPRSGDLSVYWYQQSLDQGLQFLIQYYNGEERAKGNILERFSAQQFPDLHSELNLSSLELGDSALYFCASNIGGDTEAFFGQGTRLTVV.

This clone was counted a few times. The CDR3 here is CASSPARDNSPLHF. CDR3 in DNA: TGTGCCAGCAGCCCTGCCAGGGATAATTCACCCCTCCACTTT. This sequence joins TRBV11-2 and TRBJ1-6; D may be TRBD1 (5 bases). Germline lookup yields CDR1 SGHAT and CDR2 FQNNGV. Trimming removed 5 bases from V and 5 bases from J, with 10 bases in between. The length of the CDR3 is 14 residues.

The gene calls are TRBV6-5 and TRBJ2-7; possible D gene TRBD2, 6 bases. Trimming cost V 7 bases and J 2 bases, with 18 bases left between them. Looked up from germline, CDR1 is MNHEY and CDR2 is SVGAGI. The CDR3 length is 15 residues. The DNA of the CDR3 is TGTGCCAGCAATCCTATGGGGGGTAATCCCTACGAGCAGTACTTC. Its protein is CASNPMGGNPYEQYF.

The rearrangement joins TRBV18 to TRBJ2-1, with a tentative D call TRBD1 (6 bases). Germline V gives CDR1 KGHSH, CDR2 LQKENI. The length of the CDR3 is 16 residues. Trimming took 1 base from V and 6 from J, leaving 16 bases between them. CDR3 in DNA: TGTGCCAGCTCACCACGGGACATAGCCTTTGTCAATGAGCAGTTCTTC. It yields the protein CASSPRDIAFVNEQFF.

This chain connects TRBV6-5 to TRBJ2-1; D may be TRBD2 (5 bases). The CDR3 covers 13 residues. CDR1 and CDR2 from the germline V gene are MNHEY and SVGAGI. V was shortened by 6 bases and J by 9 bases, with 15 bases between the two germline ends. CDR3 protein: CASSRELGGEQFF. The CDR3 DNA is TGTGCCAGCAGCCGGGAACTCGGTGGTGAGCAGTTCTTC.

The chain combines TRBV4-1 with TRBJ2-5; D gene unclear. The CDR3 is made up of 12 amino acids. Germline V gene sequence: CDR1 MGHRA, CDR2 YSYEKL. V was trimmed by 0 bases and J by 5 bases, leaving 4 bases between them. As DNA, the CDR3 is TGCGCCAGCAGCCAAGAGGGCGAGACCCAGTACTTC. It codes for CASSQEGETQYF.

This chain's CDR3 is CASSQVLGTGDGYTF. In nucleotides, the CDR3 is TGCGCCAGCAGCCAAGTCCTTGGGACAGGGGATGGCTACACCTTC. The chain links TRBV4-1 to TRBJ1-2; 10 positions agree with TRBD1. The CDR3 length is 15 residues. With V trimmed by 1 base and J by 6 bases, 5 bases remained unmatched. CDR1 is MGHRA, CDR2 YSYEKL, per germline.

This chain uses TRBV2 with TRBJ1-6; 8 bases fit TRBD1. The germline gives CDR1 SNHLY, CDR2 FYNNEI. The junction had 7 bases not matched to a gene; V was cut back by 11 bases and J by 10 bases. This CDR3 is built from 12 residues. CDR3 DNA sequence: TGTGCCGGTCAAGGACAGGGATCACCCCTCCACTTT. Amino acids: CAGQGQGSPLHF. The full variable domain, its missing parts supplied by reference TRBV2 and TRBJ1-6, is EPEVTQTPSHQVTQMGQEVILRCVPISNHLYFYWYRQILGQKVEFLVSFYNNEISEKSEIFDDQFSVERPDGSNFTLKIRSTKLEDSAMYFCAGQGQGSPLHFGNGTRLTVT.

The J gene is TRBJ2-1, the V gene TRBV5-3; D is unclear. Being an ORF, TRBV5-3 has a function that is uncertain. V was cut by 3 bases and J by 2 bases, with 6 bases left in between. This CDR3 comprises 13 residues. The CDR3 nucleotides are TGTGCCAGAAGCTCAAAGCCCTACAATGAGCAGTTCTTC. Protein sequence: CARSSKPYNEQFF.

The chain uses TRBV5-1 and TRBJ2-7; 8 nucleotides agree with TRBD2. Germline V gives CDR1 SGHRS, CDR2 YFSETQ. This CDR3 has 13 amino acids. V shed 2 bases, J shed 2 bases, and the junction held 0 bases outside the gene matches. Here the CDR3 DNA reads TGCGCCAGCAGCTTTAGCGGGGCCTACGAGCAGTACTTC. Its translation: CASSFSGAYEQYF. The complete variable domain, with remaining parts taken from reference TRBV5-1 and TRBJ2-7, reads KAGVTQTPRYLIKTRGQQVTLSCSPISGHRSVSWYQQTPGQGLQFLFEYFSETQRNKGNFPGRFSGRQFSNSRSEMNVSTLELGDSALYLCASSFSGAYEQYFGPGTRLTVT.

The chain is built from TRBV19 and TRBJ1-5; a weak D match, TRBD1 (5 bases). This CDR3 spans 16 amino acids. The V gene's germline CDR1 is LNHDA and CDR2 SQIVND (reference sequence). Trimming took off 3 bases at V and 1 base at J, with 13 bases between the two ends. The CDR3 sequence is CASSIVAGLSNQPQHF. The CDR3 bases are TGTGCCAGTAGTATCGTCGCAGGGCTAAGCAATCAGCCCCAGCATTTT.

This clone turned up a few times. The chain is built from TRBV5-8 and TRBJ1-6; 7 bases align to TRBD1. The CDR3 is 14 amino acids. Looked up from germline, CDR1 is SGHTS and CDR2 is YDEGEE. V gave up 3 bases and J gave up 6 bases; unmatched junction bases: 3. The CDR3: CASSSQGPNSPLHF. The DNA for the CDR3 is TGTGCCAGCAGCTCACAGGGGCCTAATTCACCCCTCCACTTT. The full variable domain, completed using reference TRBV5-8 and TRBJ1-6, is EAGVTQSPTHLIKTRGQQATLRCSPISGHTSVYWYQQALGLGLQFLLWYDEGEERNRGNFPPRFSGRQFPNYSSELNVNALELEDSALYLCASSSQGPNSPLHFGNGTRLTVT.

DNA of the CDR3: TGTGCCAGCAGCTTACCCGCCGGACAGGGGGCAAAGGAAGCTTTCTTT. Translating it yields CASSLPAGQGAKEAFF. This rearrangement joins TRBV11-2 to TRBJ1-1; TRBD1 aligns across 11 bases. The CDR3 contains 16 residues. The V gene's germline CDR1 is SGHAT and CDR2 FQNNGV. The V and J ends lost 2 bases and 8 bases, in that order; junction bases with no gene match: 10.

The rearrangement uses TRBV12-3 or TRBV12-4 and TRBJ2-1; D uncertain. V lost 1 base to trimming and J lost 6 bases, with 7 bases between them. This CDR3 is 13 amino acids long. The CDR3 spells CASSLVGVNEQFF. DNA of the CDR3: TGTGCCAGCAGTTTAGTCGGAGTCAATGAGCAGTTCTTC.

The chain couples TRBV6-2 or TRBV6-3 to TRBJ1-2, with 9 bases fitting TRBD1. The CDR3 contains 14 residues. From germline, CDR1 is MNHEY and CDR2 SVGEGT. V lost 4 bases, J lost 4 bases, and 4 bases stayed unmatched. CDR3 sequence reads: CASSWDRAAYGYTF. The CDR3 DNA sequence: TGTGCCAGCAGTTGGGACAGGGCAGCCTATGGCTACACCTTC.

A note on this clone: Germline is not matched at one junction end, which may reflect a read error. The chain combines TRBV4-1 with TRBJ1-1; D is ambiguous. In germline, CDR1 is MGHRA, CDR2 YSYEKL. The CDR3 covers 13 residues. The CDR3 sequence is CASGQWKRTEAFF. In nucleotides, the CDR3 is TGCGCCAGCGGCCAGTGGAAGCGCACTGAAGCTTTCTTT.

The chain uses TRBV7-9 and TRBJ1-1, with 7 bases lining up with TRBD1. The CDR3 contains 15 residues. CDR1 and CDR2 (germline): SEHNR, FQNEAQ (reference sequence). V was clipped by 0 bases and J by 1 base; unmatched bases: 2. The CDR3 here is CASSLAQGENTEAFF. The CDR3 nucleotides are TGTGCCAGCAGCTTAGCGCAGGGGGAGAACACTGAAGCTTTCTTT.

The chain combines TRBV5-5 with TRBJ2-2, with 13 bases matching TRBD2. Trimming cost V 2 bases and J 6 bases; bases outside gene matches: 7. Germline values: CDR1 SGHKS, CDR2 YYEKEE (reference sequence). The length of the CDR3 is 17 residues. For the CDR3, the DNA is TGTGCCAGCAGCTTCGGGACTAGCGGGACTGGCGCCGGGGAGCTGTTTTTT. Translation: CASSFGTSGTGAGELFF.

The DNA of the CDR3 is TGTGCCAGCAGTTTTCAACAGGGTACCTATGGCTACACCTTC. Amino acids: CASSFQQGTYGYTF. The V call is TRBV5-4, the J call TRBJ1-2, with a weak D call TRBD1 (6 bases). The CDR3 is 14 residues long. Per germline, CDR1 SGHNT and CDR2 YYREEE (reference sequence). V was clipped by 5 bases and J by 4 bases, with 15 bases between them. The whole variable domain, remainder taken from reference TRBV5-4 and TRBJ1-2, is ETGVTQSPTHLIKTRGQQVTLRCSSQSGHNTVSWYQQALGQGPQFIFQYYREEENGRGNFPPRFSGLQFPNYSSELNVNALELDDSALYLCASSFQQGTYGYTFGSGTRLTVV.

The V and J genes are TRBV24-1 and TRBJ2-1; TRBD1 is a possible D gene (5 bases). The V end was cut by 1 base, the J end by 4 bases, with 10 bases between. The germline V gene has CDR1 KGHDR and CDR2 SFDVKD. The CDR3 runs 15 residues. The chain's CDR3 is CATSDFGQGYNEQFF. CDR3 coding DNA: TGTGCCACCAGTGATTTCGGCCAGGGATACAATGAGCAGTTCTTC.

The rearrangement joins TRBV5-4 to TRBJ2-5; TRBD1 might be the D (5 bases). Germline CDR1 and CDR2: SGHNT and YYREEE (reference sequence). The germline V and J ends were trimmed by 4 bases and 5 bases, with 15 bases remaining between them. The CDR3 contains 14 residues. The CDR3, as DNA: TGTGCCAGCAGCCCTCAGGGATTCGGGGAGACCCAGTACTTC. Its translation: CASSPQGFGETQYF.

The V call is TRBV18, the J call TRBJ2-2, with 8 bases that match TRBD2. This CDR3 has 16 residues. V was pared by 3 bases and J by 6 bases, with 9 bases of the junction left unmatched. Germline loops: CDR1 KGHSH, CDR2 LQKENI. CDR3 nucleotide sequence: TGTGCCAGCTCACCTGGGACTAGTAGTCTCGCCGGGGAGCTGTTTTTT. It specifies CASSPGTSSLAGELFF.

Turning to this clone: The identical CDR3 is also encoded by other nucleotide sequences in the sample. The chain has TRBV10-3 and TRBJ1-2; D ambiguous. Germline assignment: CDR1 ENHRY and CDR2 SYGVKD. V shed 0 bases and J shed 2 bases, with 7 bases lying between them. This CDR3 has 14 amino acids. This CDR3 is CAISESGGNYGYTF. The CDR3 DNA reads as TGTGCCATCAGTGAGTCCGGCGGAAACTATGGCTACACCTTC.